The next 29 T cell receptor beta chains were all read from a single sample in a study of blood T cell repertoires in COVID-19. Only in-frame clones appear in the TCRdb table, and some are missing; sequencing was by immunoSEQ multiplex PCR. The data show about 64,000 clones, with about 66% seen just once and about half held by the top ten. Source material: PBMCs or T cells enriched from blood (not recorded which). Source of these receptors: a woman aged 55-70 years who had been exposed to COVID-19.

J is TRBJ2-5 and V is TRBV3-1 (or the pseudogene TRBV3-2), with D tentatively TRBD1 (5 bases). V gave up 5 bases and J gave up 5 bases, with 21 bases separating them. Germline V gives CDR1 LGHDT, CDR2 YNNKEL (reference sequence). This CDR3 has 16 residues. The CDR3 sequence is CASSSNLPQGVETQYF. The CDR3 bases are TGTGCCAGCAGCAGTAACTTACCTCAAGGGGTGGAGACCCAGTACTTC.

In this sample, this clone turned up a few times. The genes are TRBV28 and TRBJ2-5; D gene uncertain. The CDR3 totals 13 residues. The germline V and J ends were trimmed by 1 base and 6 bases, with 9 bases remaining between them. CDR1 and CDR2 (germline): MDHEN, SYDVKM. The CDR3 sequence is CASSLFLAKTQYF. CDR3 coding DNA: TGTGCCAGCAGTTTATTTTTGGCAAAGACCCAGTACTTC.

The genes are TRBV7-6 and TRBJ2-2, with unresolved D. The V end lost 1 base, the J end lost 7 bases, and 7 bases lay between the germline ends. The CDR3 loop spans 13 amino acids. Looked up from germline, CDR1 is SGHVS and CDR2 is FNYEAQ. In DNA, the CDR3 is TGTGCCAGCAGCTTAGACCCCGGCGGGGAGCTGTTTTTT. Translating gives CASSLDPGGELFF.

DNA for the CDR3: TGTGCCAGCAGCCGCAAGCCCCGGGACAGGGTTAGTGGCTACACCTTC. Translating it yields CASSRKPRDRVSGYTF. V gene TRBV3-1 (or the pseudogene TRBV3-2) combines with J gene TRBJ1-2; 9 bases are shared with TRBD1. V shed 4 bases, J shed 7 bases, and the junction held 13 bases outside the gene matches. Germline assignment: CDR1 LGHDT and CDR2 YNNKEL (reference sequence). The CDR3 length is 16 residues.

The CDR3 DNA reads as TGTGCCAGCAGCCGGGACTTCTCCTACGAGCAGTACTTC. Translated, it gives CASSRDFSYEQYF. This rearrangement joins TRBV7-6 to TRBJ2-7; possible D gene TRBD2, 6 bases. Germline CDR1 SGHVS, CDR2 FNYEAQ. The CDR3 sequence is 13 residues long. The germline V and J ends were trimmed by 5 bases and 0 bases, with 8 bases remaining between them.

The chain employs TRBV10-2 and TRBJ2-3; D might be TRBD2 (5 bases). Per germline, CDR1 WSHSY and CDR2 SAAADI. There are 16 residues in the CDR3. Trimming stripped 3 bases from V and 3 bases from J, with 16 bases between. The CDR3 sequence is CASSDPRVSPTDTQYF. The CDR3 bases are TGCGCCAGCAGTGACCCGAGGGTCAGTCCGACAGATACGCAGTATTTT.

This clone appeared a single time. The chain carries TRBV10-3 and TRBJ1-1; maybe TRBD1 (5 bases). Trimming shortened V by 10 bases and J by 5 bases, and 17 bases separated the two germline ends. From germline, CDR1 is ENHRY and CDR2 SYGVKD. This CDR3 region has 13 residues. The CDR3 DNA is TGTGCCAATCGGGCCAGGGAAAGAACTGAAGCTTTCTTT. Its protein is CANRARERTEAFF.

The CDR3 loop reads CASSPRQGSGNTIYF. The CDR3, as DNA: TGTGCCAGCAGCCCCCGCCAGGGTTCTGGAAACACCATATATTTT. This chain joins TRBV3-1 (or the pseudogene TRBV3-2) and TRBJ1-3; possible D gene TRBD1, 5 bases. V shed 4 bases and J shed 1 base, with 11 bases lying between them. The CDR3 is made up of 15 amino acids. Germline V gene sequence: CDR1 LGHDT, CDR2 YNNKEL (reference sequence).

The gene calls are TRBV6-5 and TRBJ1-1, with 9 bases that match TRBD1. CDR1 MNHEY and CDR2 SVGAGI come from the germline V gene. Losses at the gene ends were 7 bases for V and 10 bases for J; bases not matched to a gene: 4. The CDR3 is made up of 11 amino acids. The CDR3 here is CASTGQGSAFF. The CDR3, as DNA: TGTGCCAGCACGGGACAGGGTTCAGCTTTCTTT.

The V call is TRBV20-1, the J call TRBJ1-2; tentative D call: TRBD1 (6 bases). The CDR3 length is 11 residues. V was trimmed by 6 bases and J by 4 bases, leaving 9 bases between them. The germline V gene encodes CDR1 DFQATT and CDR2 SNEGSKA (reference sequence). In nucleotides, the CDR3 is TGCAGTGCACGGACAGTCTATGGCTACACCTTC. It translates to CSARTVYGYTF.

This chain joins TRBV18 and TRBJ1-5; 7 bases align to TRBD1. The CDR3 length is 15 residues. CDR1 is KGHSH, CDR2 LQKENI, per germline. V lost 4 bases and J lost 5; bases outside the gene matches: 8. CDR3 bases: TGTGCCAGCTCACGAAACAGGGGCCTGGATCAGCCCCAGCATTTT. Amino acids: CASSRNRGLDQPQHF.

This clone occurred many times. The chain joins TRBV4-2 to TRBJ2-7; 11 nucleotides agree with TRBD1. J lost 0 bases, V lost 3 bases, and 7 bases had no gene match. The CDR3 sequence is 17 residues long. CDR1 and CDR2 (germline): LGHNA, YNFKEQ. CDR3: CASSHSGGTGGSYEQYF. The CDR3 coding sequence is TGTGCCAGCAGCCATTCCGGCGGGACAGGGGGCTCCTACGAGCAGTACTTC.

The chain uses TRBV14 and TRBJ2-1; TRBD1 is a possible D gene (6 bases). Germline lookup yields CDR1 SGHDN and CDR2 FVKESK. Trimming shortened V by 2 bases and J by 5 bases, and 10 bases separated the two germline ends. CDR3 size: 14 residues. CDR3 region: CASSQRTDNNEQFF. As DNA, the CDR3 is TGTGCCAGCAGCCAACGGACAGATAACAATGAGCAGTTCTTC.

This clone has just a few counts. This chain connects TRBV2 to TRBJ1-2, with a weak D call TRBD1 (6 bases). The CDR3 runs 11 residues. V lost 8 bases to trimming and J lost 4 bases, with 8 bases between them. Germline loops: CDR1 SNHLY, CDR2 FYNNEI. The CDR3 nucleotides read TGTGCCAGCGGACAGTCCTATGGCTACACCTTC. Amino acid sequence: CASGQSYGYTF.

V gene TRBV18 combines with J gene TRBJ1-3, with D maybe TRBD1 (5 bases). Germline loops: CDR1 KGHSH, CDR2 LQKENI. This CDR3 has 17 amino acids. The V end lost 6 bases, the J end lost 0 bases, and 18 bases lay between the germline ends. The CDR3 bases are TGTGCCAGCTCTAGGCTAGGGGCGGAAAACTCTGGAAACACCATATATTTT. Translation gives CASSRLGAENSGNTIYF.

The gene calls are TRBV9 and TRBJ2-7; TRBD2 agrees at 9 bases. The length of the CDR3 is 14 residues. The V gene's germline CDR1 is SGDLS and CDR2 YYNGEE. V dropped 4 bases and J dropped 3; count of bases not matched to a gene: 5. The CDR3 DNA reads TGTGCCAGCAGCCCCGGGACTAGCAACTACGAGCAGTACTTC. It codes for CASSPGTSNYEQYF.

CDR3 region: CASSETRNTEAFF. In DNA form, the CDR3 reads TGTGCCAGCAGTGAGACACGGAACACTGAAGCTTTCTTT. The rearrangement links TRBV6-1 to TRBJ1-1; D ambiguous. Deletions cut 3 bases from V and 1 base from J, with 6 bases between. In germline, CDR1 is MNHNS, CDR2 SASEGT. CDR3 length: 13 amino acids.

V and J are TRBV29-1 and TRBJ1-2; 8 nucleotides match TRBD1. The CDR3 loop spans 13 amino acids. CDR1 and CDR2 (germline): SQVTM, ANQGSEA. With V trimmed by 4 bases and J by 4 bases, 5 bases remained unmatched. DNA for the CDR3: TGCAGCGTTGTGGGGGACAGGAGCTATGGCTACACCTTC. This codes for CSVVGDRSYGYTF. The complete variable domain, with remaining parts taken from reference TRBV29-1 and TRBJ1-2, reads SAVISQKPSRDICQRGTSLTIQCQVDSQVTMMFWYRQQPGQSLTLIATANQGSEATYESGFVIDKFPISRPNLTFSTLTVSNMSPEDSSIYLCSVVGDRSYGYTFGSGTRLTVV.

V gene TRBV27 combines with J gene TRBJ2-7; 9 positions match TRBD1. This CDR3 is built from 14 residues. Germline CDR1 reads MNHEY; CDR2 reads SMNVEV (reference sequence). The V gene end was trimmed by 5 bases and the J gene end by 2 bases; junction bases not matched to a gene: 4. CDR3 nucleotide sequence: TGTGCCAGCAGTGACAGGGGGTATGCCTACGAGCAGTACTTC. Translating it yields CASSDRGYAYEQYF.

The chain links TRBV24-1 to TRBJ2-1; TRBD1 matches 7 bases. The CDR3 has 17 residues. J was trimmed by 0 bases and V by 7 bases; bases with no gene match: 11. CDR1 KGHDR and CDR2 SFDVKD come from the germline V gene. As DNA, the CDR3 is TGTGCCACCAGCGTTGCATCCGGGACAGCCTCCTACAATGAGCAGTTCTTC. Translated, it gives CATSVASGTASYNEQFF.

The chain recombines TRBV19 with TRBJ2-1, with 8 bases fitting TRBD2. In germline, CDR1 is LNHDA, CDR2 SQIVND (reference sequence). The CDR3 spans 14 residues. Trimming removed 3 bases from V and 9 bases from J; junction bases left unmatched: 7. The CDR3 DNA follows: TGTGCCAGTAGTATTGGCGGGAGGATTGGTGAGCAGTTCTTC. Amino acid sequence: CASSIGGRIGEQFF.

This clone was counted once. This rearrangement joins TRBV30 to TRBJ1-6; D gene ambiguous. This CDR3 has 15 amino acids. CDR1 and CDR2 from the germline V gene are GTSNPN and SVGIG (reference sequence). Trimming removed 0 bases at V and 8 bases at J, with 14 bases between. Here the CDR3 DNA reads TGTGCCTGGAGTGTTCCTGGGTCGGGGTATTCACCCCTCCACTTT. It yields the protein CAWSVPGSGYSPLHF. Based on the CDR3 plus reference TRBV30 and TRBJ1-6, the full variable domain is SQTIHQWPATLVQPVGSPLSLECTVEGTSNPNLYWYRQAAGRGLQLLFYSVGIGQISSEVPQNLSASRPQDRQFILSSKKLLLSDSGFYLCAWSVPGSGYSPLHFGNGTRLTVT.

The sample holds a few counts of this clone. The chain has TRBV28 and TRBJ1-6; 8 nucleotides agree with TRBD1. Germline assignment: CDR1 MDHEN and CDR2 SYDVKM. This CDR3 region has 16 residues. J was trimmed by 2 bases and V by 2 bases; bases with no gene match: 2. The CDR3 protein is CASSLIQGAYNSPLHF. The CDR3, as DNA: TGTGCCAGCAGTTTAATACAGGGGGCCTATAATTCACCCCTCCACTTT.

CDR3 amino acids: CASSEMGGSNQPQHF. The CDR3 coding sequence is TGTGCCAGCAGTGAAATGGGGGGGAGCAATCAGCCCCAGCATTTT. The chain carries TRBV6-1 and TRBJ1-5; tentatively, D is TRBD1 (5 bases). Germline values: CDR1 MNHNS, CDR2 SASEGT. The CDR3 length is 15 residues. Trimming took 2 bases from V and 1 from J, leaving 9 bases between them.

V is TRBV28 and J is TRBJ1-1; a possible D gene is TRBD1 (6 bases). V was pared by 7 bases and J by 3 bases, with 9 bases between. The germline V gene has CDR1 MDHEN and CDR2 SYDVKM. This CDR3 is 12 amino acids long. In DNA form, the CDR3 reads TGTGCCAGCAAGGACAGTGACACTGAAGCTTTCTTT. Its translation: CASKDSDTEAFF.

The V gene is TRBV28, the J gene TRBJ1-2, with 8 positions matching TRBD1. The trim removed 5 bases at V and 6 bases at J, leaving 2 bases unmatched. CDR1 MDHEN and CDR2 SYDVKM come from the germline V gene. The CDR3 consists of 12 residues. The CDR3 sequence is CASSPQGDGYTF. For the CDR3, the DNA is TGTGCCAGCAGTCCACAGGGGGATGGCTACACCTTC.

The gene calls are TRBV28 and TRBJ1-2; 7 bases are a match to TRBD1. The CDR3 runs 13 residues. The V gene end was trimmed by 6 bases and the J gene end by 8 bases; junction bases not matched to a gene: 9. Germline V lookup: CDR1 MDHEN, CDR2 SYDVKM. Here the CDR3 reads CASSPGQMGGYTF. The CDR3 region has the DNA TGTGCCAGCAGCCCGGGACAGATGGGCGGCTACACCTTC.

J is TRBJ2-2 and V is TRBV7-6; TRBD2 matches 10 bases. Looked up from germline, CDR1 is SGHVS and CDR2 is FNYEAQ. This CDR3 contains 17 residues. V gave up 4 bases and J gave up 2 bases; unmatched junction bases: 7. The CDR3 bases are TGTGCCAGCAGCTCACTAGCGGGGCCACTAAACACCGGGGAGCTGTTTTTT. It yields the protein CASSSLAGPLNTGELFF. The full variable domain, its missing parts supplied by reference TRBV7-6 and TRBJ2-2, is GAGVSQSPRYKVTKRGQDVALRCDPISGHVSLYWYRQALGQGPEFLTYFNYEAQQDKSGLPNDRFSAERPEGSISTLTIQRTEQRDSAMYRCASSSLAGPLNTGELFFGEGSRLTVL.

The gene calls are TRBV7-9 and TRBJ2-1; D is perhaps TRBD2 (7 bases). The CDR3 extends over 16 amino acids. The V end lost 0 bases, the J end lost 1 base, and 10 bases lay between the germline ends. Per germline, CDR1 SEHNR and CDR2 FQNEAQ (reference sequence). The CDR3 nucleotides are TGTGCCAGCAGCTTAGCGAGGGGGGGATCCTACAATGAGCAGTTCTTC. Residues: CASSLARGGSYNEQFF.